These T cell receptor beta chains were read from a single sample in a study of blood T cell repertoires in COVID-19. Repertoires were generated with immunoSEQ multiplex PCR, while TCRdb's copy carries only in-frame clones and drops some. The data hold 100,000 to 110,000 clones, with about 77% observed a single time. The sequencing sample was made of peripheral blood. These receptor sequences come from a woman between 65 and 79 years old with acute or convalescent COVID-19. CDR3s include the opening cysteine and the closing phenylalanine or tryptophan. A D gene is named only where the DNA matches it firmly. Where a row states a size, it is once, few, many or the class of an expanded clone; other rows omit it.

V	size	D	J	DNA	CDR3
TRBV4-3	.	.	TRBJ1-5	TGCGCCAGCAGCCAAGGACTGACAGGCAATCAGCCCCAGCATTTT	CASSQGLTGNQPQHF
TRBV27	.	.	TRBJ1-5	TGTGCCAGCAGCCTAACAGGGAATAGCAATCAGCCCCAGCATTTT	CASSLTGNSNQPQHF
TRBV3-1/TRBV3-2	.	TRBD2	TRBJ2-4	TGTGCCAGCAGCCAAGGACTAGCGGGAAACATTCAGTACTTC	CASSQGLAGNIQYF
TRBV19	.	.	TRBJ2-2	TGTGCCAGTAGTATAGGGCAGGGGCACACCGGGGAGCTGTTTTTT	CASSIGQGHTGELFF
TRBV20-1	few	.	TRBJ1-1	TGCAGTGCTAGTCGAGGGGGTGACACTGAAGCTTTCTTT	CSASRGGDTEAFF
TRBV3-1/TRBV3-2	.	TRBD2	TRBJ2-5	TGTGCCAGCAGCCGGACTAGCGGGGGGCAAGAGACCCAGTACTTC	CASSRTSGGQETQYF
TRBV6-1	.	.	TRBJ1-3	TGTGCCAGCAGTGAGACAACAGGCTCTGGAAACACCATATATTTT	CASSETTGSGNTIYF
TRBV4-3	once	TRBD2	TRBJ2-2	TGCGCCAGCAGCCCTCGGCGGGAGACTACCGGGGAGCTGTTTTTT	CASSPRRETTGELFF
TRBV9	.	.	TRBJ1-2	TGTGCCAGCAGCGCACAACAGGGCGGCTATGGCTACACCTTC	CASSAQQGGYGYTF
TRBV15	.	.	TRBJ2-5	TGTGCCACCAGCAGAGATAGCCATCAAGAGACCCAGTACTTC	CATSRDSHQETQYF
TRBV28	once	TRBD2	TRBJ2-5	TGTGCCTCGGGGGGACTGGAGACCCAGTACTTC	CASGGLETQYF
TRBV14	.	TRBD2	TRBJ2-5	TGTGCCAGCAGCCAGGTAGCGGGGGGGCCGGAGACCCAGTACTTC	CASSQVAGGPETQYF
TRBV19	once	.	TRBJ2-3	TGTGCCAGTAGTATTAGGAGGACTATAGGCACAGATACGCAGTATTTT	CASSIRRTIGTDTQYF
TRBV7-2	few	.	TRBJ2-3	TGTGCCAGCAGCTACAGGGTCCTGGCGACGACTAGCACAGATACGCAGTATTTT	CASSYRVLATTSTDTQYF
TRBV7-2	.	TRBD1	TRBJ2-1	TGTGCCAGCAGCTTAGGCGGAGGACAGGGGACCAATGAGCAGTTCTTC	CASSLGGGQGTNEQFF
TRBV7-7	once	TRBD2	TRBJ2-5	TGTGCCAGCAGCCGTAATCTAGCGGGGGCCGAGACCCAGTACTTC	CASSRNLAGAETQYF
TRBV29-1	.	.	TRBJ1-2	TGCAGCGTTGCCCGCACGGGGAACTATGGCTACACCTTC	CSVARTGNYGYTF
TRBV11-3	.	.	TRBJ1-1	TGTGCCAGCAGCGGACAGTCAGACACTGAAGCTTTCTTT	CASSGQSDTEAFF
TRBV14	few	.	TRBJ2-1	TGTGCCAGCAGCCAAGTTCTCCAAGGGGCCTTGGCCTCCTACAATGAGCAGTTCTTC	CASSQVLQGALASYNEQFF
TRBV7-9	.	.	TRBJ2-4	TGTGCCAGCAGCTCCGGAGGGCAGGGGGAGTACTTC	CASSSGGQGEYF
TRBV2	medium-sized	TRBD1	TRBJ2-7	TGTGCCAGCAGGCCGGGACAGGGGGCGAGCGAGCAGTACTTC	CASRPGQGASEQYF
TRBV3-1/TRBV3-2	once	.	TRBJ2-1	TGTGCCAGCAGCCACCCCTCTAGAATTGAGCAGTTCTTC	CASSHPSRIEQFF